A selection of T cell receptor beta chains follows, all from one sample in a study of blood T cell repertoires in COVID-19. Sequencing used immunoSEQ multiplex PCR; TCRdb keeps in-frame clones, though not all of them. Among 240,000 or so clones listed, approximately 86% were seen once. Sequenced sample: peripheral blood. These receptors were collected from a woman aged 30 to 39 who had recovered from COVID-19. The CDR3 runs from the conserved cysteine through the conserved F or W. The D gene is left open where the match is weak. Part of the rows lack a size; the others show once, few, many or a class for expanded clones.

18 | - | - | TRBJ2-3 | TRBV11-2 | TGTGCCAGCAGCTTATATGGCTCCGGCGGGGCTCAGCTTGTTACGCAGTATTTT | CASSLYGSGGAQLVTQYF
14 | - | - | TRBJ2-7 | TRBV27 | TGTGCCAGCACGTCGTACGGGGGATCCTACGAGCAGTACTTC | CASTSYGGSYEQYF
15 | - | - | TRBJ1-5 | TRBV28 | TGTGCCAGCAGCTTCCTCCGGGGAAACAATCAGCCCCAGCATTTT | CASSFLRGNNQPQHF
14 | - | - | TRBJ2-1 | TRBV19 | TGTGCCAGTAGTATCGGGCAGGGTTGGGGTGAGCAGTTCTTC | CASSIGQGWGEQFF
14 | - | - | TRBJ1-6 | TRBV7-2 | TGTGCCAGCAGCTTCTCAGGGAACAATTCACCCCTCCACTTT | CASSFSGNNSPLHF
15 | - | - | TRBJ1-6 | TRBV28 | TGTGCCAGCAGAGTTCAAACAGGGTTGGATTCACCCCTCCACTTT | CASRVQTGLDSPLHF
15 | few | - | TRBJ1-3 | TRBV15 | TGTGCCACCAGCAGAGTGGGGGGAGAAGGAAACACCATATATTTT | CATSRVGGEGNTIYF
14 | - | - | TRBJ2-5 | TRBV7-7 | TGTGCCAGCAGCTTAGATCCAGGGCAAGAGACCCAGTACTTC | CASSLDPGQETQYF
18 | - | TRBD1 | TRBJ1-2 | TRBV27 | TGTGCCAGCATCTCCGACAGGGAAATTATCTATGGGGGCTATGGCTACACCTTC | CASISDREIIYGGYGYTF
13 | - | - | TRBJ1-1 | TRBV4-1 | TGCGCCAGCAGCGCTCGGAGGAACACTGAAGCTTTCTTT | CASSARRNTEAFF
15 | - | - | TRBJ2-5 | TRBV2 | TGTGCCAGCAGTGACGTTCGAGGGAGCAGGGAGACCCAGTACTTC | CASSDVRGSRETQYF
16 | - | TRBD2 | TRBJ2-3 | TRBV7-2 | TGTGCCAGCAGCTTAACTAGCGGGGGGGCTATAGATACGCAGTATTTT | CASSLTSGGAIDTQYF
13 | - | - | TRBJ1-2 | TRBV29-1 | TGCAGCGTTGATCAGGGGTTGGACTATGGCTACACCTTC | CSVDQGLDYGYTF
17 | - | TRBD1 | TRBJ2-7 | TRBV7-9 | TGTGCCAGCAGCTTATACAAGGGGACAGGGGACCCCTACGAGCAGTACTTC | CASSLYKGTGDPYEQYF
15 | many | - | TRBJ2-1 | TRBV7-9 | TGTGCCAGCAGCCCGAGGGAGGTCAGCTACAATGAGCAGTTCTTC | CASSPREVSYNEQFF
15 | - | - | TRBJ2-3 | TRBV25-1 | TGTGCCAGCAGTGAATGGGCGGGGGCAACAGATACGCAGTATTTT | CASSEWAGATDTQYF
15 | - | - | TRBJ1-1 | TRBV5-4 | TGTGCCAGCAGTTCTTTTACGGGGGGATACACTGAAGCTTTCTTT | CASSSFTGGYTEAFF
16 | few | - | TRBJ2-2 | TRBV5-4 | TGTGCCAGCAGCTGGATCGGACTGTCAAACACCGGGGAGCTGTTTTTT | CASSWIGLSNTGELFF
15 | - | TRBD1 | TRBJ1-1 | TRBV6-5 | TGTGCCAGCACCATTAAGACAGGGGCTGACACTGAAGCTTTCTTT | CASTIKTGADTEAFF
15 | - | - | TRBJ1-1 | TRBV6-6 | TGTGCCACCTGGGTTACAGGGTTGGAGAACACTGAAGCTTTCTTT | CATWVTGLENTEAFF
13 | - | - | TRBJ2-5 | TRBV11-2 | TGTGCCAGCAGCTTTACAGGGACAGAGACCCAGTACTTC | CASSFTGTETQYF
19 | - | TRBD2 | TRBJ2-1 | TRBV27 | TGTGCCAGCAGTCACTACAGGACTAGCGGGGGGAGCTCCTACAATGAGCAGTTCTTC | CASSHYRTSGGSSYNEQFF
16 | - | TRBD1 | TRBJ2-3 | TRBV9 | TGTGCCAGCAGCGCTCCGGGACAGGGAACCACAGATACGCAGTATTTT | CASSAPGQGTTDTQYF
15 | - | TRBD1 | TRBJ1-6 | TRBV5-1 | TGCGCCAGCAGCCGAGTCGACAGGGGCGGGTCACCCCTCCACTTT | CASSRVDRGGSPLHF
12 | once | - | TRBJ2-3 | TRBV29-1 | TGCAGCGTTGAGGAGGGTCCAGATACGCAGTATTTT | CSVEEGPDTQYF
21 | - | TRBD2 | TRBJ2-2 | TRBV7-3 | TGTGCCAGCAGCTTAACTGCGGAACTAGCGGGGGGCCTCCGGACCACCGGGGAGCTGTTTTTT | CASSLTAELAGGLRTTGELFF
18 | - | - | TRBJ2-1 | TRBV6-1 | TGTGCCAGCAGTGAAGCAGGGTCAGGAGGGCTGGCCTACAATGAGCAGTTCTTC | CASSEAGSGGLAYNEQFF
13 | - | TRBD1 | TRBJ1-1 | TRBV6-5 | TGTGCCAGCAGGGGGACAGATAACACTGAAGCTTTCTTT | CASRGTDNTEAFF
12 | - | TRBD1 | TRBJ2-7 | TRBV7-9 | TGTGCCAGCAGCTCACAGGGGGTCGAGCAGTACTTC | CASSSQGVEQYF
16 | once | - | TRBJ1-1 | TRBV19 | TGTGCCAGTAGCGCGAAGGGGGTCCTCTCAAACACTGAAGCTTTCTTT | CASSAKGVLSNTEAFF
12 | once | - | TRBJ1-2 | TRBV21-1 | TGTGCCAGAGATAGAGGGATAGGTGGCTACACCTTC | CARDRGIGGYTF
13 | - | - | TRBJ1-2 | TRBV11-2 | TGTGCCAGCAGCCCGGACGGACTCTATGGCTACACCTTC | CASSPDGLYGYTF
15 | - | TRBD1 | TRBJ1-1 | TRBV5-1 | TGCGCCAGCAGCCTGACCGGGACAGGGAACACTGAAGCTTTCTTT | CASSLTGTGNTEAFF
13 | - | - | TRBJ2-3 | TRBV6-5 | TGTGCCAGCAGCCGAACAGGGACGTATACGCAGTATTTT | CASSRTGTYTQYF
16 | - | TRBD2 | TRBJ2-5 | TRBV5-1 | TGCGCCAGCAGCTTGAGGCTAGCGGGGAGTCCGGAGACCCAGTACTTC | CASSLRLAGSPETQYF
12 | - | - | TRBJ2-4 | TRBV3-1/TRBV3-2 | TGTGCCAGCAGCCAAACTTTTTCCATTCAGTACTTC | CASSQTFSIQYF
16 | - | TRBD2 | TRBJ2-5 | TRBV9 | TGTGCCAGCGCCAAGACTAGCGGGGGGTTTCAAGAGACCCAGTACTTC | CASAKTSGGFQETQYF
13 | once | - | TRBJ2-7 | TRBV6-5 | TGTGCCAGCTTCAGAGGTGACTCCTACGAGCAGTACTTC | CASFRGDSYEQYF
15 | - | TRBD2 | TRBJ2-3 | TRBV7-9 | TGTGCCAGCAGACCCGCGGGGGGGCACACAGATACGCAGTATTTT | CASRPAGGHTDTQYF
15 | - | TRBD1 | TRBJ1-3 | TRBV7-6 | TGTGCCAGCAGCTCGGGACAGGGTACCGGAAACACCATATATTTT | CASSSGQGTGNTIYF
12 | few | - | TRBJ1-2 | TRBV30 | TGTGCCTGGAGTGGCAGGGGAGATGGCTACACCTTC | CAWSGRGDGYTF
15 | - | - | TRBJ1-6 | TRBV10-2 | TGCGCCAGCAGGGAAGTAACAGGGCCTAATTCACCCCTCCACTTT | CASREVTGPNSPLHF
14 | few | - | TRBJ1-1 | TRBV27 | TGTGCCAGCAGTTTACAACACAGGAACACTGAAGCTTTCTTT | CASSLQHRNTEAFF
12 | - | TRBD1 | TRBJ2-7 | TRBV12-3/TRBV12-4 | TGTGCCAGCGGACAGGGGAGCCACGAGCAGTACTTC | CASGQGSHEQYF
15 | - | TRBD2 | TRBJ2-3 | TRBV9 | TGTGCCAGCAGTTACAGCGGGACCACCACAGATACGCAGTATTTT | CASSYSGTTTDTQYF
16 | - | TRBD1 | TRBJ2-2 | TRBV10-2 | TGCGCCAGCAGTGTAGAGGGGGCAGGCTTATCCGGGGAGCTGTTTTTT | CASSVEGAGLSGELFF
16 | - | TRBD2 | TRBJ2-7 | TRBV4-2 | TGTGCCAGCAGCCAAGAACTAGCGGGGGGGACCTACGAGCAGTACTTC | CASSQELAGGTYEQYF
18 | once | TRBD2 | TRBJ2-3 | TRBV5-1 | TGCGCCAGCAGCCTCCGGACTAGCGGGGGGGCTTTCACAGATACGCAGTATTTT | CASSLRTSGGAFTDTQYF
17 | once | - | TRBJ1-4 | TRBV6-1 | TGTGCCAGCAGTGAAGGCTCTGCTATCGGGGTTAGAGAAAAACTGTTTTTT | CASSEGSAIGVREKLFF
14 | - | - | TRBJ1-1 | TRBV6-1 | TGTGCCAGCAGTGAAGTGGGTAGGGGCACTGAAGCTTTCTTT | CASSEVGRGTEAFF
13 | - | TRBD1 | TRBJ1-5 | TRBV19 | TGTGCCAGTAGAGGACAGGTCAATCAGCCCCAGCATTTT | CASRGQVNQPQHF
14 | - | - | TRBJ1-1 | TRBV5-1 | TGCGCCAGCAGCTCAACAGAAACGAACACTGAAGCTTTCTTT | CASSSTETNTEAFF
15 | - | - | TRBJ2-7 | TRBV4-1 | TGCGCCAGCAGCCAAGATCTTGGGGCAGCCTACGAGCAGTACTTC | CASSQDLGAAYEQYF
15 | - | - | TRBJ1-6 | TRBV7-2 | TGTGCCAGCAGCCTTCCCACAGGGTATAATTCACCCCTCCACTTT | CASSLPTGYNSPLHF
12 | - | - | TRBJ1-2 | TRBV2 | TGTGCCAGCAGTGTAGTCGGGGTCGGCTACACCTTC | CASSVVGVGYTF
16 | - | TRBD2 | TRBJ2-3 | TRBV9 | TGTGCCAGCAGCGTAACCCCCCGGGGGGGGGATGATACGCAGTATTTT | CASSVTPRGGDDTQYF
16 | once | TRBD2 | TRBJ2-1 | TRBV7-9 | TGTGCCAGCAGCTTAATCGGACTAGGGATAAACAATGAGCAGTTCTTC | CASSLIGLGINNEQFF